Listed below are T cell receptor beta chains from one sample, sequenced in a study of blood T cell repertoires in COVID-19. Produced via immunoSEQ multiplex PCR; TCRdb's table is partial and in-frame only. The sample has 55,000 to 80,000 clones, roughly three quarters seen once. Sequencing used peripheral blood. Every receptor here comes from a man between 60 and 70 years old with COVID-19, enrolled during active disease. Each CDR3 is given without its conserved first and last residue. Where a row states a size, it is once, few, many or the class of an expanded clone; other rows omit it.

j_gene,abundance,v_gene,CDR3aa
TRBJ2-3,NA,TRBV25-1,ASSDPAGGPREQY
TRBJ1-2,NA,TRBV7-2,ASSFVVGGRGYT
TRBJ2-1,NA,TRBV5-5,ASSLRLDNEQF
TRBJ1-1,NA,TRBV5-4,ASSRGQASRFTEAF
TRBJ2-7,few,TRBV11-3,ASSFRTGIDEQY
TRBJ2-1,NA,TRBV30,AWSGYNEQF
TRBJ2-7,few,TRBV11-2,ASTEAAYGEQY
TRBJ2-5,once,TRBV5-1,ASSLDRGQVVETQY
TRBJ2-2,NA,TRBV10-3,AIRAGVSTGELF
TRBJ1-2,NA,TRBV7-9,ASSSTGDHYGYT
TRBJ2-1,NA,TRBV10-3,ATKGGVSVDNEQF
TRBJ1-6,NA,TRBV6-5,ASRGPDSPLH
TRBJ2-2,medium-sized,TRBV9,ASSVEAGAPGELF
TRBJ2-3,few,TRBV5-1,ASSFTGDTQY
TRBJ2-3,NA,TRBV2,ASSGSGDTQY
TRBJ2-1,NA,TRBV10-3,AIRPLSSGSLGEQF